The 15 T cell receptor beta chains below come from one sample, sequenced in a study of blood T cell repertoires in COVID-19. Profiled with immunoSEQ multiplex PCR; TCRdb holds only in-frame clones, not every one. This table has about 39,000 clones, approximately 89% appearing once. Source material: peripheral blood. These receptors were collected from a man in his fifties or sixties with active COVID-19.

The genes are TRBV18 and TRBJ1-2, with D perhaps TRBD1 (5 bases). Trimming took off 1 base at V and 7 bases at J, with 16 bases between the two ends. Germline CDR1 reads KGHSH; CDR2 reads LQKENI. This CDR3 contains 15 residues. The DNA of the CDR3 is TGTGCCAGCTCACCACGGTCCGGGACTCAGGCTGGCTACACCTTC. This translates into CASSPRSGTQAGYTF.

The V gene is TRBV5-5, the J gene TRBJ2-1; 12 bases match TRBD2. Germline V gene sequence: CDR1 SGHKS, CDR2 YYEKEE (reference sequence). The CDR3 contains 12 residues. The V and J ends lost 4 bases and 13 bases, in that order; junction bases with no gene match: 3. The CDR3 sequence: CASSTSGGNQFF. The CDR3, as DNA: TGTGCCAGCAGCACTAGCGGGGGGAATCAGTTCTTC.

The CDR3 DNA reads as TGTGCCACCGGACTAGCCATCTACAATGAGCAGTTCTTC. Translated: CATGLAIYNEQFF. This chain connects TRBV15 to TRBJ2-1, with TRBD2 matching over 8 bases. CDR1 and CDR2 from the germline V gene are LNHNV and YYDKDF (reference sequence). This CDR3 contains 13 residues. The junction had 3 bases not matched to a gene; V was cut back by 8 bases and J by 3 bases.

The chain has TRBV9 and TRBJ1-1, with 9 positions matching TRBD1. CDR1 is SGDLS and CDR2 is YYNGEE in the germline V gene. The CDR3 is made up of 14 amino acids. The V gene end was trimmed by 4 bases and the J gene end by 4 bases; junction bases not matched to a gene: 5. CDR3 sequence (DNA): TGTGCCAGCAGCCCGCGGACAGGGGTCACTGAAGCTTTCTTT. This sequence encodes CASSPRTGVTEAFF.

This chain connects TRBV2 to TRBJ1-1; TRBD1 matches 9 bases. CDR1 SNHLY and CDR2 FYNNEI come from the germline V gene. The CDR3 consists of 13 residues. The ends lost 9 bases at V and 4 bases at J; junction bases unmatched: 6. CDR3 nucleotides: TGTGCCAGGAGGGGACAGGGAGTCACTGAAGCTTTCTTT. The encoded protein is CARRGQGVTEAFF. Full variable domain (remainder filled in from reference TRBV2 and TRBJ1-1): EPEVTQTPSHQVTQMGQEVILRCVPISNHLYFYWYRQILGQKVEFLVSFYNNEISEKSEIFDDQFSVERPDGSNFTLKIRSTKLEDSAMYFCARRGQGVTEAFFGQGTRLTVV.

The CDR3 sequence: CASSLWTRWQETQYF. CDR3 coding DNA: TGTGCCAGCAGCTTATGGACACGGTGGCAAGAGACCCAGTACTTC. The rearrangement links TRBV7-9 to TRBJ2-5, with a tentative D call TRBD1 (5 bases). V dropped 2 bases and J dropped 2 bases, with 12 bases sitting between them. Germline values: CDR1 SEHNR, CDR2 FQNEAQ (reference sequence). CDR3 length equals 15 residues.

The V gene is TRBV10-3, the J gene TRBJ1-2, with D unresolved. Trimming cost V 6 bases and J 2 bases, with 13 bases left between them. Germline CDR1 reads ENHRY; CDR2 reads SYGVKD. This CDR3 contains 14 residues. Here the CDR3 DNA reads TGTGCCATCAGAGTCTCGGGTGCGAACTATGGCTACACCTTC. Protein product: CAIRVSGANYGYTF.

The chain recombines TRBV7-3 with TRBJ2-2; 7 nucleotides agree with TRBD2. V was pared by 2 bases and J by 4 bases, with 4 bases of the junction left unmatched. Per the germline V gene, CDR1 is SGHTA and CDR2 is FQGTGA. The CDR3 is made up of 15 amino acids. The CDR3 region has the DNA TGTGCCAGCAGCTTAGGGACTACCAGCACCGGGGAGCTGTTTTTT. Protein product: CASSLGTTSTGELFF.

The chain couples TRBV10-3 to TRBJ1-1; 8 bases fit TRBD1. J was trimmed by 0 bases and V by 10 bases; bases with no gene match: 7. There are 14 residues in the CDR3. Germline assignment: CDR1 ENHRY and CDR2 SYGVKD. CDR3 in DNA: TGTGCCACACGGACAGGGTCGATGAACACTGAAGCTTTCTTT. This codes for CATRTGSMNTEAFF.

V usage is TRBV23-1 and J usage is TRBJ2-5, with TRBD1 as a possible D gene (5 bases). TRBV23-1 is given ORF status, its function remaining uncertain. The V gene lost 4 bases and the J gene lost 5 bases, with 8 bases spanning the gap. This CDR3 contains 12 residues. The chain's CDR3 is CASSPGFETQYF. The CDR3 coding sequence is TGCGCCAGCAGTCCAGGGTTCGAGACCCAGTACTTC.

CDR3 protein: CASSLASQILGTGELFF. The CDR3 DNA sequence: TGCGCCAGCAGCTTGGCTAGCCAGATCCTGGGCACCGGGGAGCTGTTTTTT. This chain links TRBV5-1 with TRBJ2-2, with D perhaps matching TRBD2 (5 bases). The V end was cut by 0 bases, the J end by 4 bases, with 16 bases between. Germline CDR1 SGHRS, CDR2 YFSETQ. The CDR3 is 17 amino acids. Complete variable domain (other parts from reference TRBV5-1 and TRBJ2-2): KAGVTQTPRYLIKTRGQQVTLSCSPISGHRSVSWYQQTPGQGLQFLFEYFSETQRNKGNFPGRFSGRQFSNSRSEMNVSTLELGDSALYLCASSLASQILGTGELFFGEGSRLTVL.

CDR3 residues: CASSKGLAGLNEQFF. CDR3 coding DNA: TGTGCCAGCAGCAAGGGGCTAGCGGGCCTCAATGAGCAGTTCTTC. The rearrangement links TRBV2 to TRBJ2-1; 8 nucleotides agree with TRBD2. This CDR3 has 15 amino acids. Trimming removed 6 bases from V and 6 bases from J; junction bases left unmatched: 10. The germline CDR1 and CDR2 sequences are SNHLY and FYNNEI.

The V gene is TRBV30, the J gene TRBJ1-1; perhaps TRBD1 as D (5 bases). The CDR3 is 13 amino acids. CDR1 is GTSNPN and CDR2 is SVGIG in the germline V gene (reference sequence). The CDR3 nucleotides read TGTGCACACAAGGGGATCTCTAACACTGAAGCTTTCTTT. It codes for CAHKGISNTEAFF.

The J gene is TRBJ2-7, the V gene TRBV30, with 7 bases aligning to TRBD1. Germline trimming cut 0 bases from V and 0 bases from J; bases unmatched to any gene: 8. This CDR3 spans 16 amino acids. CDR1 and CDR2 (germline): GTSNPN, SVGIG (reference sequence). The CDR3 nucleotides read TGTGCCTGGAGTGTACAGGGGCACGAGAGCTCCTACGAGCAGTACTTC. Translated, it gives CAWSVQGHESSYEQYF.

V is TRBV27 and J is TRBJ2-6; 11 nucleotides line up with TRBD2. V lost 6 bases to trimming and J lost 1 base; unmatched junction nucleotides: 5. Germline V lookup: CDR1 MNHEY, CDR2 SMNVEV (reference sequence). The CDR3 has 17 residues. The CDR3 is CASSLTSGSSGANVLTF. The CDR3 coding sequence is TGTGCCAGCAGCTTAACTAGCGGGAGTTCTGGGGCCAACGTCCTGACTTTC.